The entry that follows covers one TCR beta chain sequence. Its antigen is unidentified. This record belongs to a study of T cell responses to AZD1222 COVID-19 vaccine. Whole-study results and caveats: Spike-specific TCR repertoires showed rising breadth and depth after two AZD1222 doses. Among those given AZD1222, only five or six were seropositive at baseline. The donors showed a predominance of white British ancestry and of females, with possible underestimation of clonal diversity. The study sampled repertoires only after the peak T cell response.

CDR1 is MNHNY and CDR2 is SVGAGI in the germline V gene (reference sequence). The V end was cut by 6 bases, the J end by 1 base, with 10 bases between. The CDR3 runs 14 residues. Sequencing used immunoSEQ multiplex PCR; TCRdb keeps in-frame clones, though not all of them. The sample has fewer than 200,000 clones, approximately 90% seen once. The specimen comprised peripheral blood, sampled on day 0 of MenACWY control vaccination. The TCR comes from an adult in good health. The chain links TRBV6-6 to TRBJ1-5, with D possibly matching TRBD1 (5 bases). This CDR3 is CASRQGTSNQPQHF. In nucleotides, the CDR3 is TGTGCCAGCAGGCAAGGGACGAGCAATCAGCCCCAGCATTTT.